This record looks at one T cell receptor (beta chain) sequence and its context. The data belong to a study of OX40 agonist ivuxolimab in advanced cancers. On the study more broadly: The study gave patients intravenous ivuxolimab at 0.01 to 10 mg/kg every 2 weeks.

Sequenced by immunoSEQ multiplex PCR; TCRdb stores in-frame clones only, minus some. This repertoire shows over 55,000 clones, approximately 89% found once; its top ten account for 2% to 2.5%. Germline-derived CDR1 and CDR2 are LNHNV and YYDKDF (reference sequence). Between the trimmed V and J ends, which lost 0 bases and 3 bases, there was a span of 8 bases. The CDR3 length is 14 residues. Sequences were derived from CD4+ or CD8+ T cells sorted from blood, sampled in a trial of the OX40 agonist ivuxolimab. The receptor comes from an adult with an advanced solid tumor such as melanoma, head and neck, liver or kidney cancer. The chain links TRBV15 to TRBJ1-1, with D hard to call. CDR3 loop: CATSRDAGDTEAFF. The DNA for the CDR3 is TGTGCCACCAGCAGAGACGCCGGGGACACTGAAGCTTTCTTT.